This T cell receptor (beta chain) stems from a study of T cells in Graves' hyperthyroidism and ophthalmopathy. Disease lasting under 3 months, a NOSPECS grade of at least 4, and a Clinical Activity Score of at least 3 were features of the ophthalmopathy patients. Isolation of PBMCs was performed on approximately 10 ml fresh peripheral blood. This clonotype was observed at least ten times. Its antigen is not known. V trimming: 3 bases; J trimming: 3 bases; junction bases outside the gene matches: 9. The CDR3 covers 16 residues. Findings and caveats of the study: A 13 V-J model separated ophthalmopathy from stable hyperthyroidism. It was a median about 7.1 months before onset that the model predicted ophthalmopathy.

Amplified TCR beta CDR3 regions came from RNA transcripts. The HTBI primer set served for first-round RT-PCR of the TCR CDR3. TCRdb passed the multiplex PCR reads through MiXCR, listing each CDR3 protein once. The sample lists 500,000 to 650,000 distinct CDR3 sequences, about 14% occurring once. The sample taken for sequencing was blood. The TCR sequence derives from a woman between 50 and 59 years old with Graves' ophthalmopathy. The genes are TRBV12-3 or TRBV12-4 and TRBJ2-7, with 9 bases identical to TRBD2. This CDR3 is CASSLEVAGVNYEQYF. The CDR3 DNA follows: TGTGCCAGCAGTTTGGAAGTAGCGGGAGTGAACTACGAGCAGTACTTC.